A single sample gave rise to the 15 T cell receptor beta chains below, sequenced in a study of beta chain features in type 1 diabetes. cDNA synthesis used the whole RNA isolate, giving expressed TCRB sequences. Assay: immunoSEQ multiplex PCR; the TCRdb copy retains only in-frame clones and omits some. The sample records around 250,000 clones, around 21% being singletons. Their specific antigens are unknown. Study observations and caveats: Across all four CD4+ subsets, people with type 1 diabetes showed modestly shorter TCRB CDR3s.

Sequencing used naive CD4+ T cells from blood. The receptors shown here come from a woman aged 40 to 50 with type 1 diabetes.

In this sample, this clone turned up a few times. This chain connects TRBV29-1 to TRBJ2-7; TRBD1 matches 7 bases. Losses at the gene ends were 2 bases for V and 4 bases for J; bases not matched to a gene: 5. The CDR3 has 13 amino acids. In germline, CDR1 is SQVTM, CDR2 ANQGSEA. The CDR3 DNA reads TGCAGCGTTGAAAAGGGGGCACCTTACGAGCAGTACTTC. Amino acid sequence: CSVEKGAPYEQYF.

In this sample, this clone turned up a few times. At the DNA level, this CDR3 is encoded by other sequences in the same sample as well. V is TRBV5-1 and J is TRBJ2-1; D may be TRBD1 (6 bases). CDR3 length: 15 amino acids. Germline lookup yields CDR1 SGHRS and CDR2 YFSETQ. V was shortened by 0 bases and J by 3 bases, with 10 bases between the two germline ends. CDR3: CASSLEVGGYNEQFF. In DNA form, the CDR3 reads TGCGCCAGCAGCTTGGAGGTAGGGGGCTACAATGAGCAGTTCTTC. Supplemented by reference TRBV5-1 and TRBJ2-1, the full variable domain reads KAGVTQTPRYLIKTRGQQVTLSCSPISGHRSVSWYQQTPGQGLQFLFEYFSETQRNKGNFPGRFSGRQFSNSRSEMNVSTLELGDSALYLCASSLEVGGYNEQFFGPGTRLTVL.

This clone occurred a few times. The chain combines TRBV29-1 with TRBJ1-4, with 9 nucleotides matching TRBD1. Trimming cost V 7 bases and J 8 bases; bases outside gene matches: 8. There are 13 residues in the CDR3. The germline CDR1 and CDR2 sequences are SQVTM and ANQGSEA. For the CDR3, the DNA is TGCAGCGCCGCGGGACAGGGAGAAGAAAAACTGTTTTTT. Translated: CSAAGQGEEKLFF.

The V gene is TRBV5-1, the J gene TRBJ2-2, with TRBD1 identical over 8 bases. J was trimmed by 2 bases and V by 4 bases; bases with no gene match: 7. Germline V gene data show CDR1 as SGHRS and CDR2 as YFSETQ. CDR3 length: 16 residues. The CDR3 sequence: CASSPGTGKNTGELFF. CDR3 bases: TGCGCCAGCAGCCCGGGGACAGGCAAAAACACCGGGGAGCTGTTTTTT. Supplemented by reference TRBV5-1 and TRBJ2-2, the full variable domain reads KAGVTQTPRYLIKTRGQQVTLSCSPISGHRSVSWYQQTPGQGLQFLFEYFSETQRNKGNFPGRFSGRQFSNSRSEMNVSTLELGDSALYLCASSPGTGKNTGELFFGEGSRLTVL.

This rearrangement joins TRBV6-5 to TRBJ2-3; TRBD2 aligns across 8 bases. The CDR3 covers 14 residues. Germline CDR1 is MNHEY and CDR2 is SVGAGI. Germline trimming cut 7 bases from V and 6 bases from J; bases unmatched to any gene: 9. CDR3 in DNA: TGTGCCAGCAATACAGTAGCGGGGCGTGATACGCAGTATTTT. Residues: CASNTVAGRDTQYF.

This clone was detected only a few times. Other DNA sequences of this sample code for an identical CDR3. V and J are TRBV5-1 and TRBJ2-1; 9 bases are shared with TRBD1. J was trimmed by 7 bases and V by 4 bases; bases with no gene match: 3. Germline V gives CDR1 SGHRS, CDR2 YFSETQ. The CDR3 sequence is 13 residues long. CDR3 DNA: TGCGCCAGCAGCCTGGACAGGGGAAATGAGCAGTTCTTC. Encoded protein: CASSLDRGNEQFF.

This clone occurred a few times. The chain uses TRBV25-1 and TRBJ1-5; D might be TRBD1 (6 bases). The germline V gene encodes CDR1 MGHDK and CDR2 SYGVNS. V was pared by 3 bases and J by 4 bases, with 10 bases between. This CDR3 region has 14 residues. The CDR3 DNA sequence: TGTGCCAGCAGTGACAAGGACAGAAATCAGCCCCAGCATTTT. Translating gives CASSDKDRNQPQHF.

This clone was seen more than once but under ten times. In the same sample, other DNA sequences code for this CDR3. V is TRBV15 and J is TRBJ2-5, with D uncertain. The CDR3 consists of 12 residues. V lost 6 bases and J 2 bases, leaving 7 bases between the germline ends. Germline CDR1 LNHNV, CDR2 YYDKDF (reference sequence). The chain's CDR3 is CATSDSQETQYF. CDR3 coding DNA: TGTGCCACCAGTGACTCTCAAGAGACCCAGTACTTC.

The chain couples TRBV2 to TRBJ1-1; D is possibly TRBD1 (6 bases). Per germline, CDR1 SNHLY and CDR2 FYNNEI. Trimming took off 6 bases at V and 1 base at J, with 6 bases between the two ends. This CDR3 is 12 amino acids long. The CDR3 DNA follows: TGTGCCAGCAGGGACAGGAACACTGAAGCTTTCTTT. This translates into CASRDRNTEAFF.

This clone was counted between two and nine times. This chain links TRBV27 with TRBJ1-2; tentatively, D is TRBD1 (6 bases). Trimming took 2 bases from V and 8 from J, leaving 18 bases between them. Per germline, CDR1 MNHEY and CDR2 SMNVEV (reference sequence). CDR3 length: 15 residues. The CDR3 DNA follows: TGTGCCAGCAGTTTACGGTCTACAGGGCGAAACGGCTACACCTTC. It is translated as CASSLRSTGRNGYTF.

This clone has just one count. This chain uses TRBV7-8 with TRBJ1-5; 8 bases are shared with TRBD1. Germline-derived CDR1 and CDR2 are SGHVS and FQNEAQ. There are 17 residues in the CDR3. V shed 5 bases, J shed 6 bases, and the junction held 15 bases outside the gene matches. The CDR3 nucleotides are TGTGCCAGCAGCCACGTCCAGGGAGGACAGGGAAGTCAGCCCCAGCATTTT. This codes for CASSHVQGGQGSQPQHF.

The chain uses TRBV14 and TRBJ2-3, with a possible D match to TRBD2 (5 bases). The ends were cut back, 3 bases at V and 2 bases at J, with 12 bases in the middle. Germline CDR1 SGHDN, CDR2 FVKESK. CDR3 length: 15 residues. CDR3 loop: CASSQTIPYTDTQYF. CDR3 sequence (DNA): TGTGCCAGCAGCCAGACTATACCATACACAGATACGCAGTATTTT.

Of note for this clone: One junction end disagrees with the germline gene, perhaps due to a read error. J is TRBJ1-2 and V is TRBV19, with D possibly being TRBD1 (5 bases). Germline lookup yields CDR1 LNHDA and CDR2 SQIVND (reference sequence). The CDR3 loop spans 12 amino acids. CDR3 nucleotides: TGTGCCAGCAGTATCCAGGGCGGTGGCTACACCTTC. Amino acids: CASSIQGGGYTF.

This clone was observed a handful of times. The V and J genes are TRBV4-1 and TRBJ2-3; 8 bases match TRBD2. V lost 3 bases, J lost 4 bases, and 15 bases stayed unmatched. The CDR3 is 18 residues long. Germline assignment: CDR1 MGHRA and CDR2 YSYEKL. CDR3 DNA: TGCGCCAGCAGCCAGGGGAATATAGGACTAGCAGTATCAGATACGCAGTATTTT. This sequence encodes CASSQGNIGLAVSDTQYF.

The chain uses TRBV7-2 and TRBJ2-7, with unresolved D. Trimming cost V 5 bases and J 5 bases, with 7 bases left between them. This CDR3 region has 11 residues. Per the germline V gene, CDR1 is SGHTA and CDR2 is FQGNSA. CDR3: CASSLTNEQYF. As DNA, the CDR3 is TGTGCCAGCAGCCTCACTAACGAGCAGTACTTC.